A selection of T cell receptor beta chains follows, all from one sample in a study of blood T cell repertoires in COVID-19. The assay was immunoSEQ multiplex PCR, and TCRdb's table has in-frame clones only and misses some. The table includes 35,000 to 40,000 clones, more than 80% detected once. The sequencing sample was made of peripheral blood. These TCRs come from a man in his forties or fifties with active or convalescent COVID-19. CDR3s include the opening cysteine and the closing phenylalanine or tryptophan. The D gene is left open where the match is weak. Clone size is stated in some rows and not others, as once, few, many or a class when expanded.

v_gene	j_gene	d_gene	abundance	CDR3aa	CDR3nt
TRBV12-5	TRBJ2-7	.	once	CASGSTGPYEQYF	TGTGCTAGTGGCTCGACAGGTCCCTACGAGCAGTACTTC
TRBV4-1	TRBJ1-5	.	.	CASSQDRTLNQPQHF	TGCGCCAGCAGCCAAGACCGGACACTCAATCAGCCCCAGCATTTT
TRBV7-2	TRBJ2-1	TRBD2	.	CASRQTGTSGGSYNEQFF	TGTGCCAGCAGGCAGACCGGGACTAGCGGGGGGTCCTACAATGAGCAGTTCTTC
TRBV6-5	TRBJ1-6	TRBD1	.	CASRSPGQANSPLHF	TGTGCCAGCAGAAGTCCGGGACAGGCCAATTCACCCCTCCACTTT
TRBV3-1/TRBV3-2	TRBJ2-1	TRBD2	.	CASSHHRLAGGYNEQFF	TGTGCCAGCAGCCACCACAGACTAGCGGGGGGCTACAATGAGCAGTTCTTC
TRBV25-1	TRBJ1-4	TRBD1	.	CASSPTGGTGGEKLFF	TGTGCCAGCAGTCCCACCGGGGGGACAGGGGGTGAAAAACTGTTTTTT
TRBV7-8	TRBJ1-5	TRBD1	.	CASSPSTGVVNQPQHF	TGTGCCAGCAGCCCTTCGACAGGGGTGGTCAATCAGCCCCAGCATTTT
TRBV5-4	TRBJ2-1	TRBD2	.	CASSPKSGGAPYNEQFF	TGTGCCAGCAGCCCTAAGAGCGGGGGGGCCCCCTACAATGAGCAGTTCTTC
TRBV7-2	TRBJ1-5	TRBD1	few	CASSFFRGHQPQHF	TGTGCCAGCAGCTTTTTCAGGGGGCATCAGCCCCAGCATTTT
TRBV2	TRBJ2-5	.	.	CASSEWTEAQETQYF	TGTGCCAGCAGTGAGTGGACAGAAGCCCAAGAGACCCAGTACTTC
TRBV4-2	TRBJ2-2	TRBD2	.	CASSQDLTGGRTGELFF	TGTGCCAGCAGCCAAGACCTTACGGGGGGTCGGACCGGGGAGCTGTTTTTT
TRBV14	TRBJ2-5	.	.	CASSPLRPRMDRFSHRVGRWTQYF	TGTGCCAGCAGCCCACTCAGGCCCAGGATGGATCGCTTTTCCCACAGGGTTGGTCGATGGACCCAGTACTTC
TRBV10-2	TRBJ1-2	.	.	CASSGGGNYGYTF	TGCGCCAGCAGTGGTGGGGGGAACTATGGCTACACCTTC
TRBV28	TRBJ1-2	.	.	CASSPVGDPGGWGGYTF	TGTGCCAGCAGCCCCGTTGGGGATCCTGGGGGGTGGGGTGGCTACACCTTC
TRBV30	TRBJ1-2	.	.	CAYMRALANYGYTF	TGTGCCTACATGAGGGCGTTGGCTAACTATGGCTACACCTTC
TRBV7-2	TRBJ2-5	TRBD2	.	CASSLRASGALGAQYF	TGTGCCAGCAGCTTAAGGGCTAGCGGGGCCCTGGGTGCCCAGTACTTC
TRBV6-1	TRBJ2-2	TRBD2	.	CASSEVLAGAYSWTGELFF	TGTGCCAGCAGTGAAGTCCTAGCGGGGGCCTATAGTTGGACCGGGGAGCTGTTTTTT
TRBV19	TRBJ2-1	TRBD1	.	CASSIGDRVVYNEQFF	TGTGCCAGTAGTATAGGGGACAGGGTCGTCTACAATGAGCAGTTCTTC
TRBV11-3	TRBJ2-2	.	.	CASSPPGLGGELFF	TGTGCCAGCAGCCCCCCGGGTCTGGGCGGGGAGCTGTTTTTT
TRBV19	TRBJ2-7	.	.	CASSIGPSAYEQYF	TGTGCCAGTAGTATTGGTCCCAGCGCCTACGAGCAGTACTTC
TRBV9	TRBJ1-5	TRBD1	.	CASSEGTGDQPQHF	TGTGCCAGCAGCGAGGGGACAGGTGATCAGCCCCAGCATTTT
TRBV30	TRBJ2-3	TRBD2	few	CAWSVSGGTDTQYF	TGTGCCTGGAGTGTGTCGGGGGGTACAGATACGCAGTATTTT
TRBV7-6	TRBJ2-7	TRBD2	.	CASSLAFSGGNVIRPYEQYF	TGTGCCAGCAGCTTAGCGTTTAGCGGGGGGAACGTTATTAGGCCCTACGAGCAGTACTTC
TRBV9	TRBJ1-2	.	.	CASSNPEYPNYGYTF	TGTGCCAGCAGCAATCCAGAATACCCAAATTATGGCTACACCTTC
TRBV7-2	TRBJ2-2	TRBD2	once	CASSLPGLARTGELFF	TGTGCCAGCAGCTTGCCTGGACTAGCGCGCACCGGGGAGCTGTTTTTT
TRBV5-1	TRBJ2-1	.	.	CASSQVGSYNEQFF	TGCGCCAGCAGCCAGGTAGGTTCCTACAATGAGCAGTTCTTC
TRBV5-4	TRBJ2-2	.	.	CASSFPSVDTGELFF	TGTGCCAGCAGCTTCCCTAGCGTTGACACCGGGGAGCTGTTTTTT
TRBV2	TRBJ2-2	TRBD1	.	CASGTGVNTGELFF	TGTGCCAGCGGGACAGGCGTCAACACCGGGGAGCTGTTTTTT
TRBV11-2	TRBJ2-7	.	.	CASSWGVYEQYF	TGTGCCAGCAGCTGGGGGGTTTACGAGCAGTACTTC
TRBV3-1/TRBV3-2	TRBJ1-4	.	once	CASSKGSAGSNEKLFF	TGTGCCAGCAGCAAAGGATCGGCGGGGTCAAATGAAAAACTGTTTTTT
TRBV18	TRBJ1-1	TRBD1	.	CASSQDRGGTEAFF	TGTGCCAGCTCACAGGACAGGGGTGGGACTGAAGCTTTCTTT
TRBV5-6	TRBJ1-4	.	.	CASSLRAPNEKLFF	TGTGCCAGCAGCTTGAGAGCTCCTAATGAAAAACTGTTTTTT
TRBV7-9	TRBJ2-7	.	.	CASSLTSPPYF	TGTGCCAGCAGCCTGACTTCGCCGCCGTACTTC
TRBV15	TRBJ1-2	TRBD1	.	CATSSQDRPNYGYTF	TGTGCCACCAGCAGCCAGGACAGGCCTAACTATGGCTACACCTTC
TRBV7-2	TRBJ2-1	TRBD2	.	CASSLNGLAGVTNEQFF	TGTGCCAGCAGCTTGAACGGACTAGCGGGGGTAACCAATGAGCAGTTCTTC
TRBV18	TRBJ1-1	TRBD1	.	CASSYDGTGANTEAFF	TGTGCCAGCTCATATGATGGGACAGGGGCGAACACTGAAGCTTTCTTT
TRBV7-2	TRBJ1-2	.	.	CASSLDRVYGYTF	TGTGCCAGCAGCTTAGACAGGGTCTATGGCTACACCTTC
TRBV6-6	TRBJ1-1	TRBD1	.	CASSSPGGRNTEAFF	TGTGCCAGCAGTAGCCCAGGGGGTAGGAACACTGAAGCTTTCTTT
TRBV5-1	TRBJ1-1	.	.	CASSSGLMNTEAFF	TGCGCCAGCAGTTCGGGACTGATGAACACTGAAGCTTTCTTT